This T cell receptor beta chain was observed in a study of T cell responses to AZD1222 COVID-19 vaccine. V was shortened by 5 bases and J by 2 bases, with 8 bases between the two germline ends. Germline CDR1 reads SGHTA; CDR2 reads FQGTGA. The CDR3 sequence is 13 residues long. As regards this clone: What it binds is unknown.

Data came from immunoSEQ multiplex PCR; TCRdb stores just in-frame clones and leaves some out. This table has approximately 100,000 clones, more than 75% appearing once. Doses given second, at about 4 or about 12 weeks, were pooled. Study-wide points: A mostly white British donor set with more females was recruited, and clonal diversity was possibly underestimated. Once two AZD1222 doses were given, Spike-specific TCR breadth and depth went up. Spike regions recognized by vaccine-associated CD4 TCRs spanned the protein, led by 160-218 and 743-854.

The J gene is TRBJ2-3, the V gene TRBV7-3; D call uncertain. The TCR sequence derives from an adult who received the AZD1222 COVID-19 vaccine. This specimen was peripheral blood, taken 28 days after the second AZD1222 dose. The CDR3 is CASSAEDTDTQYF. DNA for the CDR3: TGTGCCAGCAGCGCGGAAGACACAGATACGCAGTATTTT.